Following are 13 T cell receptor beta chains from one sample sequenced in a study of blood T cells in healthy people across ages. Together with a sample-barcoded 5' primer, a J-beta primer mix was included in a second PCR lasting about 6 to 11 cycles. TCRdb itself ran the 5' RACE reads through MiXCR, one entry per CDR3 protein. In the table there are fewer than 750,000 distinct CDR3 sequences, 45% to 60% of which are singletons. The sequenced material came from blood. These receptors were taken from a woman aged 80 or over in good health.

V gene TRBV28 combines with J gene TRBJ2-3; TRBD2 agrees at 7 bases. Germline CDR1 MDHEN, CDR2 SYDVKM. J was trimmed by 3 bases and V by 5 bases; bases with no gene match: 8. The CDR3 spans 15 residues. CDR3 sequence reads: CASSPSGAYTDTQYF. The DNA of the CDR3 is TGTGCCAGCAGTCCGAGCGGGGCCTATACAGATACGCAGTATTTT.

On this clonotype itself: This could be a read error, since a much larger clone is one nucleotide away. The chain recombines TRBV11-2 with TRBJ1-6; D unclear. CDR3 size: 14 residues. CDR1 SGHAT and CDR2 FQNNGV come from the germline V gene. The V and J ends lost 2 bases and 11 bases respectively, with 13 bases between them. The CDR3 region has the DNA TGTGCCAGCAGCTTACCCGACCGGGGTCCACCCCTCCACTTT. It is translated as CASSLPDRGPPLHF.

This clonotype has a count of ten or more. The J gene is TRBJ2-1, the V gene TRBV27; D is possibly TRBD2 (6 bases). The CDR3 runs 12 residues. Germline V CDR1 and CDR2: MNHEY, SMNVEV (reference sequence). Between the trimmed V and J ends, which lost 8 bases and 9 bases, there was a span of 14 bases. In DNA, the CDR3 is TGTGCCAGCGGCCGGGGGATTAGTGAGCAGTTCTTC. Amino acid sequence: CASGRGISEQFF.

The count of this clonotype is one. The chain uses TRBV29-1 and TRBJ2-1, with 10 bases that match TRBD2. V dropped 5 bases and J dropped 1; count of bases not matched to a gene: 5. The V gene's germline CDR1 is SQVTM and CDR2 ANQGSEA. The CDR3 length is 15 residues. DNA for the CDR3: TGCAGCGTTTCAACTAGCGGGGTATCCTACAATGAGCAGTTCTTC. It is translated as CSVSTSGVSYNEQFF.

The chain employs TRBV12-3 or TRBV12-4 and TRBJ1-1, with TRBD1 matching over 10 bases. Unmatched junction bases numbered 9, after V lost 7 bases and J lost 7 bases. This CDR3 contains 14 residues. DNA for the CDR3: TGTGCCAGCACCACGACGGGACAGGGGCATGAAGCTTTCTTT. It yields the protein CASTTTGQGHEAFF.

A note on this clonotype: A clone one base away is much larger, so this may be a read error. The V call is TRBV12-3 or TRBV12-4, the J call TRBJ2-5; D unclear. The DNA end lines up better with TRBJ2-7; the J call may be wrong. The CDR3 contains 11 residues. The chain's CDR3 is CAGSRHYEQYF. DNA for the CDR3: TGTGCCGGCAGTCGTCACTACGAGCAGTACTTC.

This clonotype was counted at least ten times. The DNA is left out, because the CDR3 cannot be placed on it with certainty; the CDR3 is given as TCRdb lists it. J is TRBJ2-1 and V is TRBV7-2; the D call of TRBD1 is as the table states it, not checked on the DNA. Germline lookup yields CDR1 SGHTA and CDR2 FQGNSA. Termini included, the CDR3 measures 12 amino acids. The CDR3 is CASSSPLHQQFF.

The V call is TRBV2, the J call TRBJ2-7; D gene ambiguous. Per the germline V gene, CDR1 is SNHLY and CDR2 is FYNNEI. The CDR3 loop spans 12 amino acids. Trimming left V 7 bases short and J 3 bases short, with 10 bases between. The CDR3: CASTPVSYEQYF. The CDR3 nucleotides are TGTGCCAGCACTCCTGTCAGCTACGAGCAGTACTTC.

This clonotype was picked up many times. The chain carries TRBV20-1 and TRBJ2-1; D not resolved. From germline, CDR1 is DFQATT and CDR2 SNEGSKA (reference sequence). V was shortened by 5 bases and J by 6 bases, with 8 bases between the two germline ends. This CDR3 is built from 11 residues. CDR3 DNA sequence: TGCAGTGCTTCCCGCGCCAATGAGCAGTTCTTC. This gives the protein CSASRANEQFF.

In DNA, the CDR3 is TGCAGCGTTGTAGGAATGGCCCGCGGAGTGTGGTACAATGAGCAGTTCTTC. Its translation is CSVVGMARGVWYNEQFF. The gene calls are TRBV29-1 and TRBJ2-1; D unresolved. The CDR3 loop spans 17 amino acids. Looked up from germline, CDR1 is SQVTM and CDR2 is ANQGSEA. V was shortened by 4 bases and J by 4 bases, with 23 bases between the two germline ends.

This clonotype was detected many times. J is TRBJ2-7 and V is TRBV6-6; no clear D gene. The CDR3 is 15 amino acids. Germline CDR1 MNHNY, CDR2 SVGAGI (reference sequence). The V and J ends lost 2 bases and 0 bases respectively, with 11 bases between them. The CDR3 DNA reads TGTGCCAGCAGTTACATGTCAGGCCTCTCCTACGAGCAGTACTTC. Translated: CASSYMSGLSYEQYF.

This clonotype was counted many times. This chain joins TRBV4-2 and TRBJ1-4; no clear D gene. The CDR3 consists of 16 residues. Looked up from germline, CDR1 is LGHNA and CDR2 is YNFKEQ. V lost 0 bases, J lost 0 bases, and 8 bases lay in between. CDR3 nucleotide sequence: TGTGCCAGCAGCCAAGATAGGCGGGCAACTAATGAAAAACTGTTTTTT. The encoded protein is CASSQDRRATNEKLFF.

The CDR3 nucleotides are TGTGCCAGCACCTTAGCGGGGTTGACAGATACGCAGTATTTT. Amino acid sequence: CASTLAGLTDTQYF. The J gene is TRBJ2-3, the V gene TRBV12-3 or TRBV12-4, with 8 bases identical to TRBD2. CDR3 length: 14 residues. V shed 7 bases and J 3 bases; nucleotides not matched to a gene: 6.